Listed here are 24 T cell receptor beta chains from one sample, sequenced in a study of T cell responses to AZD1222 COVID-19 vaccine. Some clones are missing from TCRdb's copy, which holds only in-frame ones; the method was immunoSEQ multiplex PCR. The sample has over 110,000 clones; under 90% are singletons. This specimen consisted of peripheral blood, obtained 28 days after the second AZD1222 dose. The source of these receptors is an adult who received the AZD1222 COVID-19 vaccine.

The chain links TRBV2 to TRBJ2-2; tentatively, D is TRBD1 (7 bases). The germline V gene has CDR1 SNHLY and CDR2 FYNNEI. The CDR3 has 15 amino acids. The V and J ends lost 8 bases and 1 base respectively, with 14 bases between them. The CDR3 protein is CASGLRQGNTGELFF. The CDR3 nucleotides read TGTGCCAGCGGACTACGACAGGGGAACACCGGGGAGCTGTTTTTT.

In its sample, this clone was seen once. CDR3 sequence reads: CATDRMSTEAFF. The CDR3 nucleotides are TGTGCCACCGACAGGATGAGCACTGAAGCTTTCTTT. The chain links TRBV19 to TRBJ1-1; a weak D match, TRBD1 (6 bases). The CDR3 spans 12 residues. V was trimmed by 10 bases and J by 4 bases, leaving 13 bases between them. Germline assignment: CDR1 LNHDA and CDR2 SQIVND (reference sequence).

This chain's CDR3 is CASSAGTGGLYEQYF. The CDR3, as DNA: TGTGCCAGCAGCGCCGGGACAGGGGGCCTCTACGAGCAGTACTTC. V is TRBV5-4 and J is TRBJ2-7, with 12 nucleotides matching TRBD1. The CDR3 is made up of 15 amino acids. Trimming cost V 4 bases and J 3 bases; bases outside gene matches: 5. Germline V lookup: CDR1 SGHNT, CDR2 YYREEE (reference sequence).

The chain uses TRBV15 and TRBJ1-1, with D possibly being TRBD1 (5 bases). The germline V and J ends were trimmed by 1 base and 11 bases, with 17 bases remaining between them. The germline CDR1 and CDR2 sequences are LNHNV and YYDKDF (reference sequence). This CDR3 region has 14 residues. CDR3 DNA sequence: TGTGCCACCAGCAGAGTGGATGAGGGCCGGGGGGCTTTCTTT. Translating gives CATSRVDEGRGAFF.

The rearrangement uses TRBV19 and TRBJ2-5; TRBD1 agrees at 8 bases. V lost 4 bases, J lost 6 bases, and 10 bases stayed unmatched. This CDR3 is 15 amino acids long. Germline loops: CDR1 LNHDA, CDR2 SQIVND (reference sequence). The CDR3 DNA reads as TGTGCCAGTAGTACAGGGGGCGCGGACGGCAAGACCCAGTACTTC. This translates into CASSTGGADGKTQYF.

This clone was counted a single time. This sequence joins TRBV11-3 and TRBJ1-3; no firm D call. The CDR3 runs to 11 residues. Germline loops: CDR1 SGHNT, CDR2 YENEEA. The ends were cut back, 8 bases at V and 4 bases at J, with 6 bases in the middle. This CDR3 reads CASWRGNTIYF. CDR3 coding DNA: TGTGCCAGCTGGCGGGGAAACACCATATATTTT.

CDR3 protein: CASSGRGTGVGQPQHF. CDR3 sequence (DNA): TGTGCCAGCAGTGGGCGAGGGACAGGGGTTGGTCAGCCCCAGCATTTT. This chain links TRBV28 with TRBJ1-5; 10 bases match TRBD1. The CDR3 has 16 residues. V lost 5 bases and J lost 6; bases outside the gene matches: 10. Germline V gives CDR1 MDHEN, CDR2 SYDVKM.

The rearrangement joins TRBV7-3 to TRBJ2-1; D remains unclear. Germline assignment: CDR1 SGHTA and CDR2 FQGTGA. The CDR3 consists of 16 residues. The V and J ends lost 1 base and 0 bases respectively, with 10 bases between them. CDR3 bases: TGTGCCAGCAGCTTAAAGGGCGCCAGCTCCTACAATGAGCAGTTCTTC. Amino acid sequence: CASSLKGASSYNEQFF.

This clone occurred once. The V call is TRBV5-1, the J call TRBJ1-1; D perhaps matches TRBD1 (5 bases). Germline CDR1 SGHRS, CDR2 YFSETQ. The V end lost 4 bases, the J end lost 7 bases, and 11 bases lay between the germline ends. The CDR3 has 12 residues. The CDR3 sequence is CASSLGGYEAFF. The CDR3 DNA reads TGCGCCAGCAGCCTGGGGGGTTATGAAGCTTTCTTT.

This clone was counted once. The chain carries TRBV7-2 and TRBJ2-7; D possibly matches TRBD1 or TRBD2 (5 bases each). CDR1 is SGHTA and CDR2 is FQGNSA in the germline V gene. V was trimmed by 1 base and J by 2 bases, leaving 9 bases between them. This CDR3 is built from 14 residues. The CDR3 spells CASSLGWGTYEQYF. In DNA form, the CDR3 reads TGTGCCAGCAGCTTAGGGTGGGGGACCTACGAGCAGTACTTC.

This rearrangement joins TRBV4-3 to TRBJ1-1; a possible D gene is TRBD1 (6 bases). Trimming removed 0 bases at V and 10 bases at J, with 15 bases between. The germline V gene encodes CDR1 LGHNA and CDR2 YSLEER. The length of the CDR3 is 14 residues. In DNA form, the CDR3 reads TGCGCCAGCAGCCAAGATCTAGGGGGGCGAGGAGCTTTCTTT. This sequence encodes CASSQDLGGRGAFF.

The rearrangement links TRBV7-2 to TRBJ2-3, with TRBD2 matching over 8 bases. The CDR3 covers 15 residues. Unmatched junction bases numbered 9, after V lost 5 bases and J lost 5 bases. Germline V gene lookup returns CDR1 SGHTA and CDR2 FQGNSA. The CDR3 DNA follows: TGTGCCAGCAGCCCCCGGGGGGGAGCGGGAGATACGCAGTATTTT. Its protein product is CASSPRGGAGDTQYF. The full variable domain, in which reference TRBV7-2 and TRBJ2-3 provide the parts outside the CDR3, is GAGVSQSPSNKVTEKGKDVELRCDPISGHTALYWYRQSLGQGLEFLIYFQGNSAPDKSGLPSDRFSAERTGGSVSTLTIQRTQQEDSAVYLCASSPRGGAGDTQYFGPGTRLTVL.

The rearrangement links TRBV27 to TRBJ2-4, with 7 bases matching TRBD1. V shed 6 bases, J shed 2 bases, and the junction held 16 bases outside the gene matches. CDR3 length equals 18 residues. From germline, CDR1 is MNHEY and CDR2 SMNVEV (reference sequence). CDR3 sequence reads: CASRPYPTGTAPKNIQYF. The CDR3 DNA reads TGTGCCAGCAGGCCCTACCCGACAGGGACGGCTCCCAAAAACATTCAGTACTTC.

The V gene is TRBV4-1, the J gene TRBJ2-7; D remains ambiguous. The CDR3 has 15 amino acids. V gave up 1 base and J gave up 0 bases, with 10 bases separating them. In germline, CDR1 is MGHRA, CDR2 YSYEKL. CDR3 sequence (DNA): TGCGCCAGCAGCCAAGTTGACGGGCCCTCCTACGAGCAGTACTTC. Protein sequence: CASSQVDGPSYEQYF.

The chain couples TRBV19 to TRBJ2-5; 11 nucleotides align to TRBD2. V shed 4 bases, J shed 5 bases, and the junction held 0 bases outside the gene matches. CDR3 size: 13 residues. From germline, CDR1 is LNHDA and CDR2 SQIVND (reference sequence). The CDR3 spells CASSTSGRETQYF. The CDR3 DNA follows: TGTGCCAGTAGTACTAGCGGGAGGGAGACCCAGTACTTC.

J is TRBJ1-1 and V is TRBV3-1 (or the pseudogene TRBV3-2); 9 bases map to TRBD1. After removal of 3 bases from V and 5 bases from J, the junction contained 4 bases not matched to a gene. Germline V gene sequence: CDR1 LGHDT, CDR2 YNNKEL (reference sequence). This CDR3 spans 14 amino acids. In nucleotides, the CDR3 is TGTGCCAGCAGCCACGGGACAGGGTCGACTGAAGCTTTCTTT. The encoded protein is CASSHGTGSTEAFF.

The V and J genes are TRBV19 and TRBJ1-1; D call uncertain. Germline CDR1 is LNHDA and CDR2 is SQIVND (reference sequence). Trimming left V 3 bases short and J 11 bases short, with 19 bases between. This CDR3 spans 14 amino acids. CDR3 nucleotide sequence: TGTGCCAGTAGTATGAGTCAGGCACCTCGTTGGGCTTTCTTT. This gives the protein CASSMSQAPRWAFF.

The table lists this clone with a count of one. The chain has TRBV5-5 and TRBJ2-7, with a weak D call TRBD2 (6 bases). The CDR3 runs to 15 residues. Germline CDR1 SGHKS, CDR2 YYEKEE (reference sequence). V lost 3 bases and J lost 0, with 13 bases in between. CDR3 DNA sequence: TGTGCCAGCAGCTCTGGCGGGGCGGTCTCCTACGAGCAGTACTTC. Its translation: CASSSGGAVSYEQYF.

The chain joins TRBV25-1 to TRBJ1-2, with 8 bases fitting TRBD1. Looked up from germline, CDR1 is MGHDK and CDR2 is SYGVNS. The CDR3 covers 13 residues. Unmatched junction bases numbered 7, after V lost 5 bases and J lost 8 bases. CDR3 in amino acids: CASSKDRVEGYTF. In nucleotides, the CDR3 is TGTGCCAGCAGTAAGGACAGGGTAGAGGGCTACACCTTC.

This chain links TRBV6-5 with TRBJ1-5, with no clear D. The CDR3 has 14 amino acids. Per the germline V gene, CDR1 is MNHEY and CDR2 is SVGAGI. V was shortened by 6 bases and J by 0 bases, with 9 bases between the two germline ends. The CDR3 sequence is CASRVIYSNQPQHF. In nucleotides, the CDR3 is TGTGCCAGCAGGGTCATCTATAGCAATCAGCCCCAGCATTTT.

This clone was detected only a few times. This rearrangement joins TRBV7-6 to TRBJ2-7; D is ambiguous. The CDR3 length is 15 residues. The V gene lost 4 bases and the J gene lost 4 bases, with 17 bases spanning the gap. The germline CDR1 and CDR2 sequences are SGHVS and FNYEAQ. CDR3 in amino acids: CASSSYTQKAYEQYF. CDR3 DNA: TGTGCCAGCAGCTCGTATACACAAAAGGCATACGAGCAGTACTTC. Variable domain in full (rest from reference TRBV7-6 and TRBJ2-7): GAGVSQSPRYKVTKRGQDVALRCDPISGHVSLYWYRQALGQGPEFLTYFNYEAQQDKSGLPNDRFSAERPEGSISTLTIQRTEQRDSAMYRCASSSYTQKAYEQYFGPGTRLTVT.

The chain carries TRBV15 and TRBJ2-3; D is unclear. The V end lost 8 bases, the J end lost 2 bases, and 8 bases lay between the germline ends. In germline, CDR1 is LNHNV, CDR2 YYDKDF (reference sequence). The CDR3 covers 12 residues. The chain's CDR3 is CATRTVTDTQYF. The DNA for the CDR3 is TGTGCCACCCGTACAGTCACAGATACGCAGTATTTT.

V is TRBV5-4 and J is TRBJ2-7; perhaps D is TRBD1 or TRBD2 (5 bases each). Trimming removed 5 bases from V and 3 bases from J, with 15 bases in between. The CDR3 totals 14 residues. CDR1 is SGHNT and CDR2 is YYREEE in the germline V gene (reference sequence). CDR3 loop: CASRFRDDDYEQYF. CDR3 DNA: TGTGCCAGCAGGTTCCGGGACGACGACTACGAGCAGTACTTC.

This chain connects TRBV5-1 to TRBJ2-1, with 7 bases lining up with TRBD1. CDR1 SGHRS and CDR2 YFSETQ come from the germline V gene. The V and J ends lost 7 bases and 6 bases, in that order; junction bases with no gene match: 1. The CDR3 runs 11 residues. The CDR3 loop reads CASRQGNEQFF. For the CDR3, the DNA is TGCGCCAGCCGACAGGGCAATGAGCAGTTCTTC.